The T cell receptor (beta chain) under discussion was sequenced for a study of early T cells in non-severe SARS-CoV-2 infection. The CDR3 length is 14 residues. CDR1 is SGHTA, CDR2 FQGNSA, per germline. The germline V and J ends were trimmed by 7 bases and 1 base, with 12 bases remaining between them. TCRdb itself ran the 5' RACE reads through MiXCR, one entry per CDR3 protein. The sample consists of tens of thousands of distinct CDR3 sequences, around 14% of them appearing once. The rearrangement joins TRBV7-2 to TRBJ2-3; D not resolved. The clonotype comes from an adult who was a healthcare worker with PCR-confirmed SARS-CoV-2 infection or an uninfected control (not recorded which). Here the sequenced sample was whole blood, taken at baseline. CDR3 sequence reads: CASTHSLRTDTQYF. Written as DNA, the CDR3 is TGTGCCAGCACCCACAGCCTCCGCACAGATACGCAGTATTTT.